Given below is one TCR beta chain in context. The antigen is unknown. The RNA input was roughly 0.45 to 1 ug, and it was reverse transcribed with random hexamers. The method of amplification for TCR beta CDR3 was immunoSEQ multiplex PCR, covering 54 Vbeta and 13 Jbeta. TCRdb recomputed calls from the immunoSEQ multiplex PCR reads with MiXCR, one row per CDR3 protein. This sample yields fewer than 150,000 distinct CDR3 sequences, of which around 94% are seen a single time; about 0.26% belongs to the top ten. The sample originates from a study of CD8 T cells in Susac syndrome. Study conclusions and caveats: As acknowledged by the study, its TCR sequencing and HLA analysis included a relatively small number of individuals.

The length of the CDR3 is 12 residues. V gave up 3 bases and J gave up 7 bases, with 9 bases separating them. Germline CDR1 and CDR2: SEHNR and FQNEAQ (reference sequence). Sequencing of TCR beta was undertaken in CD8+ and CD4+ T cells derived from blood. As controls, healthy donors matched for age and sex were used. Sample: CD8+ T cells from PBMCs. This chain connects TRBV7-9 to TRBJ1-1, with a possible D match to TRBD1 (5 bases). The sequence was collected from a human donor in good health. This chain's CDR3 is CASSFGASEAFF. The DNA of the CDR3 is TGTGCCAGCAGCTTCGGGGCCAGTGAAGCTTTCTTT.